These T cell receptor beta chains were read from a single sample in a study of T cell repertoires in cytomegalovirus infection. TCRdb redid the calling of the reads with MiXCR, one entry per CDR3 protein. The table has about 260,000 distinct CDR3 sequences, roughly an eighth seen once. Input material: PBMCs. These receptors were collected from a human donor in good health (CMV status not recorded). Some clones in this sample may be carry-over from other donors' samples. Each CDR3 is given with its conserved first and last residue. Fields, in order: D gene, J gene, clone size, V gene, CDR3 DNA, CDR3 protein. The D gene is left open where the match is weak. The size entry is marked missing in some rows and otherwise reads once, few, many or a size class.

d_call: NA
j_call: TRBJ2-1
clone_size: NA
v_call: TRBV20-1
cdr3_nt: TGCAGTGCTAGGGCCCCCTGGTCGGATGAGCAGTTCTTC
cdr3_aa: CSARAPWSDEQFF

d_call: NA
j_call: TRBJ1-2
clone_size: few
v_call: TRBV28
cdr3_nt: TGTGCCAGTAGACAGAGACTCTATGGCTACACCTTC
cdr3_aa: CASRQRLYGYTF

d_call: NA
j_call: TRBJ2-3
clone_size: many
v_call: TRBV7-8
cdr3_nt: TGTGCCAGCAGCTTAGCTCTTAACAGGGCCCCCACAGATACGCAGTATTTT
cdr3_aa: CASSLALNRAPTDTQYF

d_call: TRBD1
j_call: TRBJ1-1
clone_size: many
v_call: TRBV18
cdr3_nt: TGTGCCAGCTCACCCCGGGGGGACAGGGATTACACTGAAGCTTTCTTT
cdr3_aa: CASSPRGDRDYTEAFF

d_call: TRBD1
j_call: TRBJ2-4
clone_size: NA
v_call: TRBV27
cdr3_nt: TGTGCCAGCAGTTATGTTACAGGGGGACTAGCCAAAAACATTCAGTACTTC
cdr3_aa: CASSYVTGGLAKNIQYF

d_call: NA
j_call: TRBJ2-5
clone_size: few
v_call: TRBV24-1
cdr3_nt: TGTGCCACCAGTGATACCCGAAGCAGGTCCCAAGAGACCCAGTACTTC
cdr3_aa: CATSDTRSRSQETQYF

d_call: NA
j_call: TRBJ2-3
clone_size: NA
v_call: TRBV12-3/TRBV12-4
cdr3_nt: TGTGCCAGCACCATGTTTGGGGGAGAGGGGCAGTATTTT
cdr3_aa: CASTMFGGEGQYF

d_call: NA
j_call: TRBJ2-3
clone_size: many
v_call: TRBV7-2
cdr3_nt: TGTGCCAGCAGCCCGGACAGTATGGATACGCAGTATTTT
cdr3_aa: CASSPDSMDTQYF

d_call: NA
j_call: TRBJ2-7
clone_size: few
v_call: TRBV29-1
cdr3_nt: TGCAGCGTTTTGACAGGCCGGTTCTACGAGCAGTACTTC
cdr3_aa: CSVLTGRFYEQYF

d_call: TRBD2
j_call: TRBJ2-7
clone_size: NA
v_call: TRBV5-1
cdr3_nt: TGCGCCAGCAGCCCGGGGGGGGGCACCACCTACGAGCAGTACTTC
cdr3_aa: CASSPGGGTTYEQYF

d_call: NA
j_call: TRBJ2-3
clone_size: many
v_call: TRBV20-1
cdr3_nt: TGCAGTGCTATAGCCTTCTCGAGCACAGATACGCAGTATTTT
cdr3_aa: CSAIAFSSTDTQYF

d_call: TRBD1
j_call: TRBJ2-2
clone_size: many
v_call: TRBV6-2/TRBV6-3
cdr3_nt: TGTGCCAGCAGTCCCACAGGGGAAACCGGGGAGCTGTTTTTT
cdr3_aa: CASSPTGETGELFF

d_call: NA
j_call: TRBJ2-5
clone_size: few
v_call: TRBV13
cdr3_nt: TGTGCCAGCAGCCTCCTACAGGGCAGAGAGACCCAGTACTTC
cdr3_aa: CASSLLQGRETQYF

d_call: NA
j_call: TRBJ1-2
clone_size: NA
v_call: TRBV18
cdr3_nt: TGTGCCAGCTCACTCCCGACTCCAAACTATGGCTACACCTTC
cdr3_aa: CASSLPTPNYGYTF

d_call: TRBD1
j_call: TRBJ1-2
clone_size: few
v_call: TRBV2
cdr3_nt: TGTGCCAGCAGGGTGGCAGGGGGCTACAACTATGGCTACACCTTC
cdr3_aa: CASRVAGGYNYGYTF

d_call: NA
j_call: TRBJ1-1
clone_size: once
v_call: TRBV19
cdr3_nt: TGTGCCAGTATCTCCAGACGGAACACTGAAGCTTTCTTT
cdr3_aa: CASISRRNTEAFF

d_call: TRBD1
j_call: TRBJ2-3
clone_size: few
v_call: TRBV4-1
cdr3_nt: TGCGCCAGCAGCTTGGACAGGGCCACAGATACGCAGTATTTT
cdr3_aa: CASSLDRATDTQYF

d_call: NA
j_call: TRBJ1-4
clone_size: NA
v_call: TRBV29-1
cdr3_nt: TGCAGCGTTGCGGGTAGTGAAAAACTGTTTTTT
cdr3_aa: CSVAGSEKLFF

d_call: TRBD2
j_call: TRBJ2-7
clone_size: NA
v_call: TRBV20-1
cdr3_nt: TGCAGTGCTAGCCCGTTCCTAGCGGGGGCTGAGCAGTACTTC
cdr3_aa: CSASPFLAGAEQYF

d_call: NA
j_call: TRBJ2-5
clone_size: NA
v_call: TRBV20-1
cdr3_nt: TGCAGTGCCGAGGGGGGGGAGACCCAGTACTTC
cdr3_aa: CSAEGGETQYF

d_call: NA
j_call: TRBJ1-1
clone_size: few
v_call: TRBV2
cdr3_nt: TGTGCCAGCAGCCAGGCGGATGAAGCTTTCTTT
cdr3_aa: CASSQADEAFF

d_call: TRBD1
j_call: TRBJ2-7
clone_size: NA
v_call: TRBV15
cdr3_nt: TGTGCCACCAGCAAATCCGGGACAGGCACCTACGAGCAGTACTTC
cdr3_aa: CATSKSGTGTYEQYF

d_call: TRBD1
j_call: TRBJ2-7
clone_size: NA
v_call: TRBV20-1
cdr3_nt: TGCAGTGCCATGGGGACAGGGGGCTACGAGCAGTACTTC
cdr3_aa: CSAMGTGGYEQYF

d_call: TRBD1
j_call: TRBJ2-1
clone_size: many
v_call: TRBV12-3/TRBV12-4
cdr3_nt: TGTGCCAGCAGTTCCCTGGGACAGCTAGACTACAATGAGCAGTTCTTC
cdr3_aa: CASSSLGQLDYNEQFF

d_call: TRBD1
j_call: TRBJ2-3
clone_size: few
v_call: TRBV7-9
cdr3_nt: TGTGCCAGCAGCATCCGGGACAGGTTCACAGATACGCAGTATTTT
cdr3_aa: CASSIRDRFTDTQYF

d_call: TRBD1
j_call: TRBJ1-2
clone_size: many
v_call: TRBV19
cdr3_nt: TGTGCCAGTAGTATATCTGGGTTTGGACAGGGACAATATGGCTACACCTTC
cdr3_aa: CASSISGFGQGQYGYTF

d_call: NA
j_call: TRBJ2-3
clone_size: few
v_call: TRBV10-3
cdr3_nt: TGTGCCATCAGTGACTATTCGGGTCCCAGCACAGATACGCAGTATTTT
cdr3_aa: CAISDYSGPSTDTQYF

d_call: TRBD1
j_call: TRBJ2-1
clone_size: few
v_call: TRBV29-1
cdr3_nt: TGCAGCGTGACAGACAGGGCTTGGAATGAGCAGTTCTTC
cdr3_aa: CSVTDRAWNEQFF